This paragraph covers one T cell receptor (beta chain) sequence. This sample was taken from a study of control samples from healthy donors and cancer patients. The assay was immunoSEQ multiplex PCR, and TCRdb's table has in-frame clones only and misses some. The sample holds 100,000 to 150,000 clones, 85% to 95% seen once. The CDR3 covers 12 residues. Germline loops: CDR1 GTSNPN, CDR2 SVGIG (reference sequence). V shed 5 bases and J 6 bases; nucleotides not matched to a gene: 3. The sequence came from a man older than 75 with head and neck cancer. The genes are TRBV30 and TRBJ2-7; 11 bases match TRBD1. Sequenced material: PBMCs. In DNA form, the CDR3 reads TGTGCCTGGGGACAGGGGGCTGGCGAGCAGTACTTC. It specifies CAWGQGAGEQYF.